This entry describes one T cell receptor beta chain. Every isolated RNA sample was fully reverse transcribed, so sequencing captured expressed TCRB transcripts. Clones were sequenced by immunoSEQ multiplex PCR, and TCRdb holds only the in-frame ones, with some missing. The table has some 330,000 clones, roughly 9.6% seen once; the top ten hold around 0.015%. The data were obtained in a study of beta chain features in type 1 diabetes. CDR3 length equals 11 residues. With 3 bases removed from V and 4 bases from J, the gap between germline ends came to 4 bases. Germline CDR1 reads SGHTA; CDR2 reads FQGNSA.

The TCR originated in a woman younger than 45 in good health. The sample comprised naive CD4+ T cells from blood. This rearrangement joins TRBV7-2 to TRBJ2-7; no clear D. CDR3 in DNA: TGTGCCAGCAGCTTCAATTACGAGCAGTACTTC. Its translation: CASSFNYEQYF.